Following are 19 T cell receptor beta chains from one sample sequenced in a study of radiotherapy plus CTLA-4 blockade in lung cancer. Method: immunoSEQ multiplex PCR; TCRdb's copy keeps in-frame clones and lacks some. This sample has 62,000 or so clones, with 79% found just once. The material was peripheral blood, obtained from a patient treated with radiotherapy plus ipilimumab. The source is a human donor with non-small cell lung cancer who had a complete response to radiotherapy plus ipilimumab.

The V call is TRBV7-2, the J call TRBJ2-7, with 13 bases that match TRBD2. Germline CDR1 SGHTA, CDR2 FQGNSA. Trimming at V came to 5 bases and at J to 2 bases, leaving 3 bases not matched to a gene. This CDR3 is 15 amino acids long. As DNA, the CDR3 is TGTGCCAGCAGCAAGACTAGCGGGGGGACCTACGAGCAGTACTTC. This sequence encodes CASSKTSGGTYEQYF.

V is TRBV19 and J is TRBJ1-4, with D maybe TRBD1 (5 bases). The CDR3 is 14 amino acids. Germline V gene lookup returns CDR1 LNHDA and CDR2 SQIVND (reference sequence). Trimming took off 5 bases at V and 8 bases at J, with 15 bases between the two ends. CDR3 protein: CASSRIQGREKLFF. In nucleotides, the CDR3 is TGTGCCAGTAGTCGGATCCAGGGACGGGAAAAACTGTTTTTT. Variable domain in full (rest from reference TRBV19 and TRBJ1-4): DGGITQSPKYLFRKEGQNVTLSCEQNLNHDAMYWYRQDPGQGLRLIYYSQIVNDFQKGDIAEGYSVSREKKESFPLTVTSAQKNPTAFYLCASSRIQGREKLFFGSGTQLSVL.

This clone was detected only a few times. The rearrangement uses TRBV10-3 and TRBJ2-5; no definite D call. V gave up 11 bases and J gave up 2 bases, with 15 bases separating them. This CDR3 comprises 13 residues. From germline, CDR1 is ENHRY and CDR2 SYGVKD. CDR3 nucleotide sequence: TGTGCCTCCGTCCCGTCGAATCAAGAGACCCAGTACTTC. Its translation is CASVPSNQETQYF.

This chain joins TRBV7-2 and TRBJ2-7; D is undetermined. Germline CDR1 reads SGHTA; CDR2 reads FQGNSA. This CDR3 has 12 amino acids. V was shortened by 6 bases and J by 0 bases, with 6 bases between the two germline ends. CDR3 protein: CASRLFSYEQYF. The CDR3, as DNA: TGTGCCAGCAGGCTATTCTCCTACGAGCAGTACTTC.

The chain joins TRBV21-1 to TRBJ1-4; TRBD1, the table's D call, was not compared with the DNA. TRBV21-1 has pseudogene status. The CDR3 sequence is 17 residues long. The CDR3 protein is CASSPGQGARGNEKLFF. CDR3 nucleotides: TGTGCCAGCAGCCCCGGACAGGGGGCGCGGGGTAATGAAAAACTGTTTTTT.

As for this clone: This sample includes further DNA sequences coding for the same CDR3. DNA of the CDR3: TGCAGTGCCGGACCGAAAGAGACCCAGTACTTC. Protein: CSAGPKETQYF. The chain is built from TRBV20-1 and TRBJ2-5; D remains ambiguous. This CDR3 contains 11 residues. Trimming shortened V by 6 bases and J by 3 bases, and 8 bases separated the two germline ends. CDR1 and CDR2 from the germline V gene are DFQATT and SNEGSKA (reference sequence).

The chain joins TRBV19 to TRBJ1-2, with D unresolved. Trimming took off 1 base at V and 4 bases at J, with 7 bases between the two ends. The CDR3 runs 13 residues. Germline CDR1 and CDR2: LNHDA and SQIVND (reference sequence). CDR3 in DNA: TGTGCCAGTAGTATAGTCGGCACCTATGGCTACACCTTC. Translation: CASSIVGTYGYTF.

The DNA of the CDR3 is TGTGCCAGCCTGAGGGCAGGAAGCACAGATACGCAGTATTTT. As protein: CASLRAGSTDTQYF. The J gene is TRBJ2-3, the V gene TRBV2; D is perhaps TRBD2 (5 bases). Deletions cut 8 bases from V and 0 bases from J, with 12 bases between. Germline loops: CDR1 SNHLY, CDR2 FYNNEI. The CDR3 is 14 amino acids.

This clone was seen only once. The chain employs TRBV19 and TRBJ1-2; a weak D match, TRBD1 (6 bases). V was trimmed by 5 bases and J by 7 bases, leaving 11 bases between them. This CDR3 is 12 amino acids long. CDR1 and CDR2 from the germline V gene are LNHDA and SQIVND (reference sequence). CDR3 nucleotide sequence: TGTGCCAGTAGTGGAGGGGGTCCTGGCTACACCTTC. It yields the protein CASSGGGPGYTF.

The chain has TRBV27 and TRBJ2-7, with 7 bases aligning to TRBD1. Losses at the gene ends were 6 bases for V and 6 bases for J; bases not matched to a gene: 8. Germline CDR1 and CDR2: MNHEY and SMNVEV (reference sequence). This CDR3 spans 13 amino acids. The CDR3 reads CASSPRQGSEQYV. CDR3 in DNA: TGTGCCAGCAGCCCCCGACAGGGATCCGAGCAGTACGTC.

The gene calls are TRBV30 and TRBJ2-6; tentative D call: TRBD1 (6 bases). The CDR3 covers 16 residues. Trimming pared 3 bases from V and 0 bases from J, leaving 12 bases between. CDR1 is GTSNPN, CDR2 SVGIG, per germline (reference sequence). The CDR3 is CAWSSPTGSGANVLTF. The DNA of the CDR3 is TGTGCCTGGAGCTCCCCGACAGGCTCTGGGGCCAACGTCCTGACTTTC.

This clone was picked up one time. V gene TRBV5-6 combines with J gene TRBJ1-4; D possibly corresponds to TRBD1 (6 bases). The CDR3 runs 14 residues. V lost 0 bases to trimming and J lost 8 bases, with 11 bases between them. Per germline, CDR1 SGHDT and CDR2 YYEEEE. The CDR3 is CASSLGRGVEKLFF. The CDR3 bases are TGTGCCAGCAGCTTGGGCAGGGGCGTGGAAAAACTGTTTTTT.

CDR3 nucleotide sequence: TGCGCCAGCAGCCAAGATCTCCGGACTTTCTCCTACGAGCAGTACGTC. Translated, it gives CASSQDLRTFSYEQYV. The rearrangement joins TRBV4-3 to TRBJ2-7; D perhaps matches TRBD2 (5 bases). From germline, CDR1 is LGHNA and CDR2 YSLEER. The CDR3 is 16 residues long. The V gene lost 0 bases and the J gene lost 0 bases, with 12 bases spanning the gap.

This rearrangement joins TRBV7-2 to TRBJ1-6; the D gene is possibly TRBD1 (6 bases). The CDR3 spans 15 residues. Trimming cost V 8 bases and J 10 bases, with 21 bases left between them. The germline gives CDR1 SGHTA, CDR2 FQGNSA. The CDR3 spells CASQLRMGAGSPLHF. The CDR3 region has the DNA TGTGCCAGCCAGCTTAGAATGGGGGCCGGCTCACCCCTCCACTTT.

V gene TRBV18 combines with J gene TRBJ2-1; tentatively, D is TRBD2 (5 bases). The CDR3 is 17 residues long. Trimming shortened V by 5 bases and J by 10 bases, and 27 bases separated the two germline ends. Looked up from germline, CDR1 is KGHSH and CDR2 is LQKENI. For the CDR3, the DNA is TGTGCCAGCTCAATGGACCTCGGGGTTGTCGTCGTGAGCGAGCAGTTCTTC. Its translation: CASSMDLGVVVVSEQFF.

Only a few counts were recorded for this clone. The rearrangement links TRBV10-3 to TRBJ2-7; TRBD2 aligns across 11 bases. The V and J ends lost 10 bases and 4 bases, in that order; junction bases with no gene match: 6. Germline V gene data show CDR1 as ENHRY and CDR2 as SYGVKD. This CDR3 contains 13 residues. CDR3 amino acids: CATTLAGEYEQYF. The DNA of the CDR3 is TGTGCCACCACACTAGCGGGGGAGTACGAGCAGTACTTC.

This rearrangement joins TRBV7-9 to TRBJ1-2; TRBD1 aligns across 10 bases. The V and J ends lost 0 bases and 7 bases, in that order; junction bases with no gene match: 5. Looked up from germline, CDR1 is SEHNR and CDR2 is FQNEAQ (reference sequence). The CDR3 has 15 amino acids. In DNA, the CDR3 is TGTGCCAGCAGCTTAGCAGGGACAGGGGTAGGTGGCTACACCTTC. This gives the protein CASSLAGTGVGGYTF. The full variable domain, in which reference TRBV7-9 and TRBJ1-2 provide the parts outside the CDR3, is DTGVSQNPRHKITKRGQNVTFRCDPISEHNRLYWYRQTLGQGPEFLTYFQNEAQLEKSRLLSDRFSAERPKGSFSTLEIQRTEQGDSAMYLCASSLAGTGVGGYTFGSGTRLTVV.

V is TRBV6-1 and J is TRBJ1-2; D may be TRBD1 (5 bases). The CDR3 length is 14 residues. Germline V gives CDR1 MNHNS, CDR2 SASEGT. V gave up 1 base and J gave up 6 bases, with 12 bases separating them. CDR3 bases: TGTGCCAGCAGTGAAGATGCAGGGCTTGATGGCTACACCTTC. Its translation: CASSEDAGLDGYTF.

The V gene is TRBV2, the J gene TRBJ2-2, with 12 bases matching TRBD2. This CDR3 region has 15 residues. CDR1 SNHLY and CDR2 FYNNEI come from the germline V gene. V shed 1 base, J shed 7 bases, and the junction held 1 base outside the gene matches. The chain's CDR3 is CASSEGLAGDGELFF. The DNA of the CDR3 is TGTGCCAGCAGTGAAGGACTAGCGGGGGACGGGGAGCTGTTTTTT.